The sequence of this T cell receptor beta chain was determined in a study of OX40 agonist ivuxolimab in advanced cancers. Study context: Patients were treated with intravenous ivuxolimab, dosed at 0.01 to 10 mg/kg and infused every 2 weeks. The dose-escalation group included hepatocellular carcinoma, melanoma, renal cell carcinoma and head and neck cancer.

In this sample, this clone turned up a few times. Clones were sequenced by immunoSEQ multiplex PCR, and TCRdb holds only the in-frame ones, with some missing. Of 45,000 to 60,000 clones listed, under 90% were seen once; the top ten hold approximately 24%. Source: CD4+ or CD8+ T cells sorted from blood, taken in a trial of the OX40 agonist ivuxolimab. The sequence came from an adult with an advanced solid tumor such as melanoma, head and neck, liver or kidney cancer.

The CDR3 bases are TGCAGCGTTGAAGGTGGAGGGGAATCCTACGAGCAGTACTTC. Its translation: CSVEGGGESYEQYF. The rearrangement links TRBV29-1 to TRBJ2-7, with D possibly being TRBD2 (6 bases). The germline V gene has CDR1 SQVTM and CDR2 ANQGSEA. This CDR3 region has 14 residues. Trimming pared 1 base from V and 1 base from J, leaving 11 bases between.